The T cell receptor (beta chain) described here comes from a study of cytomegalovirus exposure and HLA in healthy donors. General observations from the study: Most observed TCR sequences were rare, whereas some public TCRs were detected in many donors. In a later analysis, at a false discovery rate of 0.05, over 15,000 TCR beta sequences were associated with HLA alleles. Published work reported that the classifier diagnosed cytomegalovirus status with high specificity and sensitivity.

The CDR3 covers 14 residues. V lost 5 bases and J 3 bases, leaving 10 bases between the germline ends. Germline V gene data show CDR1 as LNHDA and CDR2 as SQIVND (reference sequence). The primer mix had 60 Vbeta and 13 Jbeta primers. Some clones are missing from TCRdb's copy, which holds only in-frame ones; the method was immunoSEQ multiplex PCR. The repertoire holds 150,000 or so clones, about three quarters seen once, with roughly 0.82% in the top ten. Comments on this clone: Its antigen is not identified.

This chain joins TRBV19 and TRBJ1-4, with D possibly being TRBD1 (5 bases). The sequence was obtained from a female donor in good health and CMV-seronegative. Sequenced input: PBMCs. The CDR3 protein is CASSFTTANEKLFF. The CDR3 region has the DNA TGTGCCAGTAGTTTTACGACAGCTAATGAAAAACTGTTTTTT.